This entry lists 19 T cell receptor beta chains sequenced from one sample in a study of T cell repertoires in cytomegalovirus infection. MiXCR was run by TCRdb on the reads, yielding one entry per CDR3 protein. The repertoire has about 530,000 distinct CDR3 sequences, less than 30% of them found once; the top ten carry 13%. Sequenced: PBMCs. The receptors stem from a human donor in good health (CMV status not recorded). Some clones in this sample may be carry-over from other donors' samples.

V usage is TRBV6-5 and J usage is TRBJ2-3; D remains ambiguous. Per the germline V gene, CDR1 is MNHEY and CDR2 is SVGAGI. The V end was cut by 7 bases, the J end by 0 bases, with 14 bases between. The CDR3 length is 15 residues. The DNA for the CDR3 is TGTGCCAGCAACTCCCCAGCGTCTAGCACAGATACGCAGTATTTT. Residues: CASNSPASSTDTQYF.

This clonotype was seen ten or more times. The DNA of the CDR3 is TGTGCCAGCAGCCCTCAAACCCTGAGGTCCTACGAGCAGTACTTC. Protein product: CASSPQTLRSYEQYF. The chain uses TRBV7-8 and TRBJ2-7; D unclear. The CDR3 has 15 residues. CDR1 is SGHVS, CDR2 FQNEAQ, per germline. Between the trimmed V and J ends, which lost 5 bases and 1 base, there was a span of 15 bases.

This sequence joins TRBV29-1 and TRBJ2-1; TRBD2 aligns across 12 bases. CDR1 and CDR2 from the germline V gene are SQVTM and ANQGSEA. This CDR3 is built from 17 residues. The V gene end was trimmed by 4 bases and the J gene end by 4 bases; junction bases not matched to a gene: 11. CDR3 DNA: TGCAGCGTTGCCCCAACCCCTAGCGGGAGGGCATACAATGAGCAGTTCTTC. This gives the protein CSVAPTPSGRAYNEQFF.

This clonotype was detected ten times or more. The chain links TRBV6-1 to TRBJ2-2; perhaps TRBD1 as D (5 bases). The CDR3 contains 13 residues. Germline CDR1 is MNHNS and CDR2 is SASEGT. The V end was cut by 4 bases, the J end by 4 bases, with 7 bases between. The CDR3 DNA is TGTGCCAGCAGTGGACAGACCACCGGGGAGCTGTTTTTT. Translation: CASSGQTTGELFF.

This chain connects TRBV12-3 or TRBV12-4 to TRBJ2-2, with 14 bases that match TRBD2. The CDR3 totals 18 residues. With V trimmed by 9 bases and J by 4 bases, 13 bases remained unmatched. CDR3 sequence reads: CASCTGTSGSIGTGELFF. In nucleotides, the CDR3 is TGTGCCAGTTGCACCGGGACTAGCGGGAGTATAGGCACCGGGGAGCTGTTTTTT.

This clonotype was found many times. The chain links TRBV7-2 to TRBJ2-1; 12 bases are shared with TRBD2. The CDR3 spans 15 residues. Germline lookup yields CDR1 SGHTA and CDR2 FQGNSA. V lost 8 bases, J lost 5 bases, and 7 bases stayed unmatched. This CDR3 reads CASLAGGPRDNEQFF. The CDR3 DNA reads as TGTGCCAGCCTAGCGGGAGGGCCCCGGGACAATGAGCAGTTCTTC.

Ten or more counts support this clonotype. CDR3 DNA: TGTGCCAGCAGCGAATGGACTAGTCCTTACGAGCAGTACTTC. Amino acids: CASSEWTSPYEQYF. This rearrangement joins TRBV7-2 to TRBJ2-7; 7 bases agree with TRBD2. J lost 4 bases, V lost 5 bases, and 8 bases had no gene match. Germline CDR1 SGHTA, CDR2 FQGNSA. CDR3 length: 14 residues.

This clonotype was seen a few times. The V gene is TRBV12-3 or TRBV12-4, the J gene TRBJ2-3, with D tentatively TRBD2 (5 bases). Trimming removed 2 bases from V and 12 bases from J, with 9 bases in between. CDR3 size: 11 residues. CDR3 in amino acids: CASSLSGLQYF. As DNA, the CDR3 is TGTGCCAGCAGTTTATCAGGACTCCAGTATTTT.

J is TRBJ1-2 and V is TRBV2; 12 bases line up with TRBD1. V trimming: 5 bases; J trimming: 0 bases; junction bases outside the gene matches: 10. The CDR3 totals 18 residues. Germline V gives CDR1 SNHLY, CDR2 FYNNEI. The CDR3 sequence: CASSLGQGAFLANYGYTF. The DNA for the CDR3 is TGTGCCAGCAGTTTGGGACAGGGGGCTTTCTTAGCTAACTATGGCTACACCTTC. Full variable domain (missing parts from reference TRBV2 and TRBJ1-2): EPEVTQTPSHQVTQMGQEVILRCVPISNHLYFYWYRQILGQKVEFLVSFYNNEISEKSEIFDDQFSVERPDGSNFTLKIRSTKLEDSAMYFCASSLGQGAFLANYGYTFGSGTRLTVV.

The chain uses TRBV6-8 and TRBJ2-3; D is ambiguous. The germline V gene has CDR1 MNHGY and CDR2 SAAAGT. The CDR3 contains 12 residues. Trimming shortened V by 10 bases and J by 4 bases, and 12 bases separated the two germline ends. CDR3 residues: CATRSPADTQYF. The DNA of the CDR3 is TGTGCCACCCGGAGCCCGGCAGATACGCAGTATTTT.

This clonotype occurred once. CDR3 sequence: CSASTGGLGGREQFF. The CDR3 DNA follows: TGCAGTGCCTCCACAGGGGGACTAGGGGGGCGTGAGCAGTTCTTC. The J gene is TRBJ2-1, the V gene TRBV20-1; perhaps D is TRBD1 or TRBD2 (8 bases each). With 6 bases removed from V and 9 bases from J, the gap between germline ends came to 24 bases. The germline V gene has CDR1 DFQATT and CDR2 SNEGSKA (reference sequence). The CDR3 runs 15 residues.

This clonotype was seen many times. This CDR3 reads CASSLRLAGGPYNEQFF. In DNA, the CDR3 is TGTGCCAGCAGCCTAAGACTAGCGGGAGGGCCCTACAATGAGCAGTTCTTC. The chain has TRBV7-2 and TRBJ2-1, with TRBD2 matching over 14 bases. Germline values: CDR1 SGHTA, CDR2 FQGNSA. This CDR3 region has 17 residues. V was clipped by 5 bases and J by 2 bases; unmatched bases: 5.

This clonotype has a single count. CDR3 loop: CATSGGDHGYTF. Written as DNA, the CDR3 is TGTGCCACCAGTGGAGGAGATCATGGCTACACCTTC. V usage is TRBV24-1 and J usage is TRBJ1-2; D gene ambiguous. The CDR3 contains 12 residues. V gave up 5 bases and J gave up 6 bases, with 9 bases separating them. Germline V gene lookup returns CDR1 KGHDR and CDR2 SFDVKD.

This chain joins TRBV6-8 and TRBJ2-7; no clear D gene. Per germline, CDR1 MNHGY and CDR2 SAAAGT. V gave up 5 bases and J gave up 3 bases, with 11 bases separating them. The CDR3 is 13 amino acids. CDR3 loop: CASSRSPVYEQYV. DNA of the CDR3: TGTGCCAGCAGTCGATCACCGGTCTACGAGCAGTACGTC.

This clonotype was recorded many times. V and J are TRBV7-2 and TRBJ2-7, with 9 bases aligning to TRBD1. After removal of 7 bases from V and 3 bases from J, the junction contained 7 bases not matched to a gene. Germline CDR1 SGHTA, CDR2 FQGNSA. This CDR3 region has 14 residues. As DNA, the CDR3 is TGTGCCAGCAATGGGCCGGGACAGGGCTACGAGCAGTACTTC. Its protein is CASNGPGQGYEQYF.

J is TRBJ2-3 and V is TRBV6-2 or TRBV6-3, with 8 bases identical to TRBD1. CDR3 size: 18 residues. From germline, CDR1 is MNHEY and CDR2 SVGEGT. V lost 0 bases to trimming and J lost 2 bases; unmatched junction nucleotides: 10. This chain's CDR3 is CASSYSQSDRGHTDTQYF. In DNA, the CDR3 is TGTGCCAGCAGTTACTCACAATCAGACAGGGGACACACAGATACGCAGTATTTT.

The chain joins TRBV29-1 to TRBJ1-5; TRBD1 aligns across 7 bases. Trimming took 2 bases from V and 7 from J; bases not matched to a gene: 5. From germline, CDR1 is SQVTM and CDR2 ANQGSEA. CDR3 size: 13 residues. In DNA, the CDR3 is TGCAGCGTTGAAACAGGGGTTAACCAGCCCCAGCATTTT. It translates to CSVETGVNQPQHF.

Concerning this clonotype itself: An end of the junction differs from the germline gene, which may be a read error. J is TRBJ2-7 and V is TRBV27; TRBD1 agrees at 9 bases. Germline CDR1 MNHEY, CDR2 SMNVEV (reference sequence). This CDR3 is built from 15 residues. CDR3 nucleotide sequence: TGTACCAGCAGAGTCACCGGGACAGGGTTATGGGGGCAGTACTTC. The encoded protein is CTSRVTGTGLWGQYF.

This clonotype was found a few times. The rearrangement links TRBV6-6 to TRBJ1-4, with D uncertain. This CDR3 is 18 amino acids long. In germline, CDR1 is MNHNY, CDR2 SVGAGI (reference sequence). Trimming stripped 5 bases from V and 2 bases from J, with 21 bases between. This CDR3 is CASSGGGPSGGTNEKLFF. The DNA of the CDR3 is TGTGCCAGCAGTGGCGGCGGACCCTCCGGAGGGACTAATGAAAAACTGTTTTTT.